The clone carrying this TCR beta chain has just a few counts. Its antigen remains unknown. This record belongs to a study of cytomegalovirus exposure and HLA in healthy donors. Trimming left V 2 bases short and J 1 base short, with 8 bases between. The CDR3 covers 14 residues. From germline, CDR1 is ENHRY and CDR2 SYGVKD. With 60 Vbeta and 13 Jbeta primers, the PCR was carried out. Data came from immunoSEQ multiplex PCR; TCRdb stores just in-frame clones and leaves some out. The data contain around 140,000 clones, 76% of them singletons. Whole-study findings and limits: For TCR beta chains, V- and J-gene trimming was later linked to a missense DCLRE1C variant. Analyses of presence/absence relied on an assumption of roughly uniform sequencing depth across donors. A later analysis by the authors found several of the most significant clusters apparently linked to common viral pathogens.

The chain links TRBV10-3 to TRBJ1-1; D is unclear. The receptor's source is a female donor in good health and CMV-seropositive. The specimen sequenced was PBMCs. CDR3 amino acids: CAISEQQPNTEAFF. The CDR3 region has the DNA TGTGCCATCAGTGAGCAACAGCCGAACACTGAAGCTTTCTTT.